This TCR beta chain was recorded in a study of regulatory T cells in long-lasting Graves disease. Time point reported: newly diagnosed GD, antithyroid drugs for less than 3 months. Construction of the TCR library relied on RNA isolated from PBMCs. This CDR3 contains 13 residues. With 4 bases removed from V and 8 bases from J, the gap between germline ends came to 15 bases. Germline V gene sequence: CDR1 SGHTS, CDR2 YDEGEE. CDR3-region Arm-PCR and iRepertoire HTBI primers produced the TCR beta libraries. In TCRdb, the multiplex PCR reads were re-called with MiXCR into one record per CDR3 protein. The sample holds hundreds of thousands of distinct CDR3 sequences, about 16% seen once. The sample was also reused in another study, on T cells in Graves' hyperthyroidism and ophthalmopathy.

The source was peripheral blood mononuclear cells (PBMCs), collected at new diagnosis, from a patient treated with antithyroid drugs. The rearrangement uses TRBV5-8 and TRBJ1-1; a weak D match, TRBD1 (5 bases). The TCR was taken from a man between 18 and 35 years old with Graves disease. CDR3 sequence (DNA): TGTGCCAGCAGCCCCCTCCTCACAGGAGAAGCTTTCTTT. Amino acid sequence: CASSPLLTGEAFF.